What follows are 3 T cell receptor beta chains derived from one specimen sequenced in a study of T cell responses to AZD1222 COVID-19 vaccine. This table comes from immunoSEQ multiplex PCR, and its TCRdb copy is limited to in-frame clones, with some not included. Among some 100,000 clones listed, roughly 89% were seen once. This specimen was peripheral blood, taken on day 0 of AZD1222 vaccination. These receptors were collected from an adult in good health.

This clone was found a few times. The chain links TRBV5-6 to TRBJ2-7, with D unclear. The CDR3 covers 11 residues. The germline gives CDR1 SGHDT, CDR2 YYEEEE. V lost 0 bases, J lost 6 bases, and 4 bases lay in between. DNA of the CDR3: TGTGCCAGCAGCTTGGAGTTCGAGCAGTACTTC. The encoded protein is CASSLEFEQYF.

J is TRBJ2-7 and V is TRBV3-1 (or the pseudogene TRBV3-2), with D unclear. V shed 4 bases and J shed 4 bases, with 17 bases lying between them. This CDR3 spans 15 amino acids. Germline CDR1 and CDR2: LGHDT and YNNKEL (reference sequence). DNA for the CDR3: TGTGCCAGCAGCCGAAGTGTGAAGGGCCCGTACGAGCAGTACTTC. It specifies CASSRSVKGPYEQYF.

This rearrangement joins TRBV29-1 to TRBJ2-7, with no clear D. Germline V gives CDR1 SQVTM, CDR2 ANQGSEA. There are 14 residues in the CDR3. V was trimmed by 4 bases and J by 3 bases, leaving 16 bases between them. CDR3 in amino acids: CSVGVWSTGYEQYF. CDR3 DNA sequence: TGCAGCGTTGGCGTATGGAGCACTGGCTACGAGCAGTACTTC.